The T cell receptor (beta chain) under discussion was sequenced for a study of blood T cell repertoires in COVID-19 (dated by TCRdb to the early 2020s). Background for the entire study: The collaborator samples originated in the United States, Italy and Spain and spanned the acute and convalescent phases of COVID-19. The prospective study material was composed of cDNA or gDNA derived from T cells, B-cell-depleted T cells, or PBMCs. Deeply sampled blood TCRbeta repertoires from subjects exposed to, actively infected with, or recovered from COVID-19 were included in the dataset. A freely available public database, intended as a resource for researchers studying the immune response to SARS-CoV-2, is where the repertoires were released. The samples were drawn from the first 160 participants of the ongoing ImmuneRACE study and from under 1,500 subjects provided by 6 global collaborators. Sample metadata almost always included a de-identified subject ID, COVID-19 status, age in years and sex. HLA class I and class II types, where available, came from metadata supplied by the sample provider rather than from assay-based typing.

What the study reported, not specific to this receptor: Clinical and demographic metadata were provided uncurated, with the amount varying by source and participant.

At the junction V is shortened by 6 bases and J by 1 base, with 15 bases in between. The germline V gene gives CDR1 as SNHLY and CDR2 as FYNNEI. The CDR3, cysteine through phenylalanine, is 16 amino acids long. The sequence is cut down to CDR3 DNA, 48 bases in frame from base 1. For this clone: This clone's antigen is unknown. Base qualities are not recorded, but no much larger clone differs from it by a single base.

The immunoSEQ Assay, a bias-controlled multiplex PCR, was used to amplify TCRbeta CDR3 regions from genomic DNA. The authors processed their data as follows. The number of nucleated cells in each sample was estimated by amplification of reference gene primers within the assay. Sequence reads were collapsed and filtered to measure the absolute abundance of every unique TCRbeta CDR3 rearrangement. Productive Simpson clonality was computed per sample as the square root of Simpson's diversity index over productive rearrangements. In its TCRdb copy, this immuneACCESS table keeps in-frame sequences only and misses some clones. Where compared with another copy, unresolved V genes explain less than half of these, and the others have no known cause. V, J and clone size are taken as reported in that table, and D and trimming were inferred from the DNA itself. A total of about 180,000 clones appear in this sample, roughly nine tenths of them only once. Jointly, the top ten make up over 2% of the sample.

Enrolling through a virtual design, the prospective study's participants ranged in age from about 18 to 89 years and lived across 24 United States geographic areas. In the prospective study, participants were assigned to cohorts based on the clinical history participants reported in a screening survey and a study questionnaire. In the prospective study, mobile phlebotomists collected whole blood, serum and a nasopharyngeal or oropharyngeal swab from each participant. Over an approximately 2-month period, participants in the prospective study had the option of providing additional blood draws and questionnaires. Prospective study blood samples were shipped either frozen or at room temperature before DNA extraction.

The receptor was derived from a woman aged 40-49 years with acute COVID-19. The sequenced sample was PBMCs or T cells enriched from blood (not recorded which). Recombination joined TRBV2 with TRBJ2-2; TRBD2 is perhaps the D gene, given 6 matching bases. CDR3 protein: CASRKEPGVNTGELFF. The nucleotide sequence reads TGTGCCAGCAGGAAAGAGCCGGGAGTGAACACCGGGGAGCTGTTTTTT. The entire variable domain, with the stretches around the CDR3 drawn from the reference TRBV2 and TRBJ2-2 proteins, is EPEVTQTPSHQVTQMGQEVILRCVPISNHLYFYWYRQILGQKVEFLVSFYNNEISEKSEIFDDQFSVERPDGSNFTLKIRSTKLEDSAMYFCASRKEPGVNTGELFFGEGSRLTVL.